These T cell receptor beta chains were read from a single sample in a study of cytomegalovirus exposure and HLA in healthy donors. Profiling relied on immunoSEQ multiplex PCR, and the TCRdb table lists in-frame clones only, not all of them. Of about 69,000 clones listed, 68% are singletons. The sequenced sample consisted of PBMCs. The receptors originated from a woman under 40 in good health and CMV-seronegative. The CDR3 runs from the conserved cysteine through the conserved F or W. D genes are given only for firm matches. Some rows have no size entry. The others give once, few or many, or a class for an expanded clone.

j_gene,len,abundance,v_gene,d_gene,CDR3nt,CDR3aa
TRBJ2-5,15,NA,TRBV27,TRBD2,TGTGCCAGCAGTGCCCTCGGGCGGGGGCAAGAGACCCAGTACTTC,CASSALGRGQETQYF
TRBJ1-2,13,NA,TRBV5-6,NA,TGTGCCAGCAGCGCCGGGACAAACTATGGCTACACCTTC,CASSAGTNYGYTF
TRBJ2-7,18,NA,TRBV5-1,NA,TGCGCCAGCAGCTTGATGTTGGTTCAACAGGGATCGTCGTACGAGCAGTACTTC,CASSLMLVQQGSSYEQYF
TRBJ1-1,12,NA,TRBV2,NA,TGTGCCAGCAAAGCAGGGAGGGCTGAAGCTTTCTTT,CASKAGRAEAFF
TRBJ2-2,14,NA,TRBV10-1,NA,TGCGCCAGCAGTACCAGGCAAAACACCGGGGAGCTGTTTTTT,CASSTRQNTGELFF
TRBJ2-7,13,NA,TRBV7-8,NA,TGTGCCAGCAGCTCACAGGGATACGACGAGCAGTACTTC,CASSSQGYDEQYF
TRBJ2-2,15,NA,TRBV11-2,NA,TGTGCCAGCAGCCTCGGACAGCATAACACCGGGGAGCTGTTTTTT,CASSLGQHNTGELFF
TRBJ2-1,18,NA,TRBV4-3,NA,TGCGCCAGCAGCCAAGATCCTCCTGGGAGCTACCTGGGCAATGAGCAGTTCTTC,CASSQDPPGSYLGNEQFF
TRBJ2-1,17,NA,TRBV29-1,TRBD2,TGCAGCGTTGAGGGACTAGCGGGGGGACGCTCCTACAATGAGCAGTTCTTC,CSVEGLAGGRSYNEQFF
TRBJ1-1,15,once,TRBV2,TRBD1,TGTGCCAGCACGTCCCCGGACAGGGAAAACACTGAAGCTTTCTTT,CASTSPDRENTEAFF
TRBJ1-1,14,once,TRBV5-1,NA,TGCGCCAGCAGCTTCTATGCGGAGAACACTGAAGCTTTCTTT,CASSFYAENTEAFF
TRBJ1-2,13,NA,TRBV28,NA,TGTGCCAGCAGCGCGGCAGACCGCTATGGCTACACCTTC,CASSAADRYGYTF
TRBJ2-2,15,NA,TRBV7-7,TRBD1,TGTGCCAGCAGCCCGACAGGGGGTATTCCCGGGGAGCTGTTTTTT,CASSPTGGIPGELFF
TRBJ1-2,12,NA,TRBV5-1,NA,TGCGCCAGCAGCCCGACAGCTTATGGCTACACCTTC,CASSPTAYGYTF
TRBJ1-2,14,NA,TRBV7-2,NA,TGTGCCAGCAGCTTAAGACGGGGGGCTGGTGGCTACACCTTC,CASSLRRGAGGYTF
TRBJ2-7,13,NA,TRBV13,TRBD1,TGTGCCAGCAGCCCCGGGACAGCCTACGAGCAGTACTTC,CASSPGTAYEQYF
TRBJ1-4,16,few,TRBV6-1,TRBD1,TGTGCCAGCAGTGTGGAAACGGGACAGGGGAATGAAAAACTGTTTTTT,CASSVETGQGNEKLFF
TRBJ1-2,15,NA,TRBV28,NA,TGTGCCAGCAGTCCCTCGCAGGAAGGCTCCTATGGCTACACCTTC,CASSPSQEGSYGYTF
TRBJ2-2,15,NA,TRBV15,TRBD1,TGTGCCACCAGCTCCGGACAGGGCTATACCGGGGAGCTGTTTTTT,CATSSGQGYTGELFF
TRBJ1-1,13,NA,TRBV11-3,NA,TGTGCCAGCAGCGAGAAATGGAACACTGAAGCTTTCTTT,CASSEKWNTEAFF
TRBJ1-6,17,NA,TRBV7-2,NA,TGCGCCAGCAGCTCTTATATGGGGCCCTTATATAATTCACCCCTCCACTTT,CASSSYMGPLYNSPLHF
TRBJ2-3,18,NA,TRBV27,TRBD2,TGTGCCAGCAGCTCCATCCTGGGGGCGGCGGGGGGGACAGATACGCAGTATTTT,CASSSILGAAGGTDTQYF
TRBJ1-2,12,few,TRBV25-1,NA,TGTGCCAGTTCTAGGAATTACTATGGCTACACCTTC,CASSRNYYGYTF
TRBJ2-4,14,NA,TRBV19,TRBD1,TGTGCCAGTAGTGCGTGGGACAGACAAAACATTCAGTACTTC,CASSAWDRQNIQYF
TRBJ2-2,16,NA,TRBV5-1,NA,TGCGCCAGCAGCTTGGTGGGGCCAGTCAACACCGGGGAGCTGTTTTTT,CASSLVGPVNTGELFF
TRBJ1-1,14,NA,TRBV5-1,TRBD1,TGCGCCAGCAGCACAGGGGGGGGGTACACTGAAGCTTTCTTT,CASSTGGGYTEAFF
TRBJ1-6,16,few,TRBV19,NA,TGTGCCAGTAGTACCCAGGGATCCAGTAGGAATTCACCCCTCCACTTT,CASSTQGSSRNSPLHF
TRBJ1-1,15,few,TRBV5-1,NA,TGCGCCAGCAGCTTGGCAACAACAGGGTTAAGTGCGGCTTTCTTT,CASSLATTGLSAAFF
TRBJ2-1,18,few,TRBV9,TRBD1,TGTGCCAGCAGCGTAAACCGACAGGGGGCGTTGTCCTACAATGAGCAGTTCTTC,CASSVNRQGALSYNEQFF